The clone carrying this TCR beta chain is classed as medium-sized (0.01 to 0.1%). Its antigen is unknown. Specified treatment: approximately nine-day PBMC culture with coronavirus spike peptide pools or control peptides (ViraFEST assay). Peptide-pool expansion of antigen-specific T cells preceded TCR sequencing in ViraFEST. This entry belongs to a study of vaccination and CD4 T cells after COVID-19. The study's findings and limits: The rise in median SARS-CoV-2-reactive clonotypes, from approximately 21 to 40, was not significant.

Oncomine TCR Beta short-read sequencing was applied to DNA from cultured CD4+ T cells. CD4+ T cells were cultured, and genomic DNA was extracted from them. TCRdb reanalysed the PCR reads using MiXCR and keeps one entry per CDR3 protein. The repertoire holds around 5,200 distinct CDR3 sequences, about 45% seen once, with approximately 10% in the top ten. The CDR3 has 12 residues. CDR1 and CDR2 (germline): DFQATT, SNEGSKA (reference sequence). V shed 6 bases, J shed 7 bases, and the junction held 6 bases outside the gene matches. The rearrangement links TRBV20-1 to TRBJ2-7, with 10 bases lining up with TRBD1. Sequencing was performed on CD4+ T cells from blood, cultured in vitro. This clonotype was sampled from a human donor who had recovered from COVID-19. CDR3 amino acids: CSAGTGVREQYF. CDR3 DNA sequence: TGCAGTGCGGGGACAGGGGTTAGGGAGCAGTACTTC.